This T cell receptor (beta chain) was retrieved from a study of OX40 agonist ivuxolimab in advanced cancers. The timepoints at which blood was sampled were baseline, cycle 4 day 1, and cycle 7 day 1. Sequenced by immunoSEQ multiplex PCR; TCRdb stores in-frame clones only, minus some. The sample comprises over 80,000 clones, 83% of which are singletons, and over 0.7% rests with the top ten. The TCR originated in an adult with an advanced solid tumor such as melanoma, head and neck, liver or kidney cancer. This specimen was CD4+ or CD8+ T cells sorted from blood, taken in a trial of the OX40 agonist ivuxolimab.

CDR3 DNA: TGTGCCAGCAGCCAGGGCCAGGGGGCGAACACCGGGGAGCTGTTTTTT. Protein: CASSQGQGANTGELFF. V usage is TRBV4-2 and J usage is TRBJ2-2, with 7 bases that match TRBD1. Trimming cost V 3 bases and J 0 bases; bases outside gene matches: 4. Germline CDR1 reads LGHNA; CDR2 reads YNFKEQ. The CDR3 totals 16 residues.